What follows describes a single T cell receptor beta chain. Its matching antigen is unknown. The protocol was immunoSEQ multiplex PCR, while the TCRdb copy is restricted to in-frame clones and leaves out a portion. Of a few million clones listed, over 90% are singletons. These data belong to a study of shared clonotypes between healthy human individuals. Study background: Researchers drew samples from a couple of women and a few men aged 18 to 49.

Study-wide results and limits: Only blood underwent sampling, and tissue repertoires likely differ.

Naive CD45RA+ and memory CD45RA-negative subsets were split from CD4+ cells. The source is a man between 18 and 29 years old in good health. Some clones in this sample may be carry-over from other donors' samples. Sequencing was done on a sample of naive CD4+ T cells from PBMCs. Regarding subset: CD45RA+ positively selected.

CDR3 amino acids: CASSSGGQGTYEQYF. The DNA for the CDR3 is TGTGCCAGCAGTTCGGGGGGACAGGGGACCTACGAGCAGTACTTC. The chain couples TRBV28 to TRBJ2-7, with 10 nucleotides matching TRBD1. The junction had 5 bases not matched to a gene; V was cut back by 4 bases and J by 2 bases. The CDR3 is 15 amino acids. In germline, CDR1 is MDHEN, CDR2 SYDVKM.